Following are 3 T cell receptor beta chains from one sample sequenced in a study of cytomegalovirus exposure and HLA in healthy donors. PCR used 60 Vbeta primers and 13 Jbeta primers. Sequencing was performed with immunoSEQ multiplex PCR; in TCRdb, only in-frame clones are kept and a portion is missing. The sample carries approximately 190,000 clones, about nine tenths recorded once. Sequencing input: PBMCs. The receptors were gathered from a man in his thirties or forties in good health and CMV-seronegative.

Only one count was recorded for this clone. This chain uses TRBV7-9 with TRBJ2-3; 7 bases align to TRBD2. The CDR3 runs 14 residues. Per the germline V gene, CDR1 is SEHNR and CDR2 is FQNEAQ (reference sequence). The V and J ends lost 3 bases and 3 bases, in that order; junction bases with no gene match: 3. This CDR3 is CASSLGGATDTQYF. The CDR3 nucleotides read TGTGCCAGCAGCTTGGGAGGGGCTACAGATACGCAGTATTTT.

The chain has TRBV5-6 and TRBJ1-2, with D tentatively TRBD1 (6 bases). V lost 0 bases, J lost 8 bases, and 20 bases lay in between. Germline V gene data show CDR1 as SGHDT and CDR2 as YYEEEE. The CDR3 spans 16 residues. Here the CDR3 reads CASSLGAHNRVQGYTF. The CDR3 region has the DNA TGTGCCAGCAGCTTGGGGGCCCACAACAGGGTTCAAGGCTACACCTTC.

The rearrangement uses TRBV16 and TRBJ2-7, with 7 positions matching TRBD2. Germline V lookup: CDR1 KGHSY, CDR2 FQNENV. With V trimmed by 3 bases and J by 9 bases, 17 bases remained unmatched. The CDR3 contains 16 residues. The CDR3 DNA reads TGTGCCAGCAGCCAGGGCACGCGGGAGTGGGAAAAGTCGCAGTACTTC. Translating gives CASSQGTREWEKSQYF.